The TCR beta chain under discussion was sequenced for a study of blood T cell repertoires in COVID-19. Across the study: Specimens from acute and convalescent COVID-19 originated in the United States, Italy and Spain. In each case, the material was cDNA or gDNA derived from T cells, B-cell-depleted T cells, or PBMCs.

In the authors' workflow: How many nucleated cells were present was estimated from reference gene primer amplification. TCRdb keeps only in-frame clones here, not all; method: immunoSEQ multiplex PCR. V, J and clone size derive from that table, while D and trimming were established from the DNA sequence. The table records more than 40,000 clones, approximately 86% of them present only once. The CDR3 totals 17 residues. The V end was cut by 1 base, the J end by 7 bases, with 20 bases between. Germline V gives CDR1 LNHDA, CDR2 SQIVND (reference sequence). V gene TRBV19 combines with J gene TRBJ2-1; a weak D match, TRBD2 (7 bases). Sequencing used peripheral blood. This sequence originates from a woman older than 75 with acute or convalescent COVID-19. CDR3: CASSIGGGGPQRNEQFF. For the CDR3, the DNA is TGTGCCAGTAGTATAGGAGGGGGGGGGCCCCAAAGGAATGAGCAGTTCTTC. The whole variable domain, filled in from reference TRBV19 and TRBJ2-1, reads DGGITQSPKYLFRKEGQNVTLSCEQNLNHDAMYWYRQDPGQGLRLIYYSQIVNDFQKGDIAEGYSVSREKKESFPLTVTSAQKNPTAFYLCASSIGGGGPQRNEQFFGPGTRLTVL.